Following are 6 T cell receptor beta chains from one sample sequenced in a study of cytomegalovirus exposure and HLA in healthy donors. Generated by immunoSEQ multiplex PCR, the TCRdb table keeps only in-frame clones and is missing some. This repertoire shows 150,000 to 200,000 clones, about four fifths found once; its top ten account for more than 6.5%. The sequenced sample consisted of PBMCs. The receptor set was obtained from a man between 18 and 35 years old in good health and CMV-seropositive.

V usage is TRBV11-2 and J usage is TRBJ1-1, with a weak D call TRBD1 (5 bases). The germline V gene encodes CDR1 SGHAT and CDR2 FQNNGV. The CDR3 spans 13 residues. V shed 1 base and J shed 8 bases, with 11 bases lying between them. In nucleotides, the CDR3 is TGTGCCAGCAGCTTAGGGGTTCCAGGGGAAGCTTTCTTT. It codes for CASSLGVPGEAFF.

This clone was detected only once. This CDR3 reads CAWSEPLLRNEQFF. The CDR3 DNA reads as TGTGCCTGGAGCGAACCTCTTTTGCGCAATGAGCAGTTCTTC. The J gene is TRBJ2-1, the V gene TRBV30, with unresolved D. This CDR3 has 14 residues. CDR1 and CDR2 from the germline V gene are GTSNPN and SVGIG (reference sequence). Trimming stripped 3 bases from V and 6 bases from J, with 15 bases between.

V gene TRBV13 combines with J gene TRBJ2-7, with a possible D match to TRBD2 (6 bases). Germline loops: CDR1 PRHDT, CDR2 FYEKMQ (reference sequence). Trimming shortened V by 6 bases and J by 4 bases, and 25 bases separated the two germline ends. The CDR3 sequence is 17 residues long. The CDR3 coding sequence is TGTGCCAGCAGTCGCACCCCCATCGGGCTAGCGACATACGAGCAGTACTTC. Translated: CASSRTPIGLATYEQYF.

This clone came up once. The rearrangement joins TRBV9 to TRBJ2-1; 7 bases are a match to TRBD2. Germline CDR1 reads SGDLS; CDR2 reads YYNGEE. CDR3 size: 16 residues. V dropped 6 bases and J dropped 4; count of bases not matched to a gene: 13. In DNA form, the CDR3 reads TGTGCCAGCAACCCCAGTGAGACTAGCAGTTACAATGAGCAGTTCTTC. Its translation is CASNPSETSSYNEQFF. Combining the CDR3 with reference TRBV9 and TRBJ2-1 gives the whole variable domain DSGVTQTPKHLITATGQRVTLRCSPRSGDLSVYWYQQSLDQGLQFLIQYYNGEERAKGNILERFSAQQFPDLHSELNLSSLELGDSALYFCASNPSETSSYNEQFFGPGTRLTVL.

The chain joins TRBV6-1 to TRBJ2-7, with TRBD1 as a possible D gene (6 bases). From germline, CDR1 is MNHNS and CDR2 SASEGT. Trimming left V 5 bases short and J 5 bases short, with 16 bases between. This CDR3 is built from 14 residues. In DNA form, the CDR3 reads TGTGCCAGCAGTACCGGGACAAGGGCCCACGAGCAGTACTTC. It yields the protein CASSTGTRAHEQYF.

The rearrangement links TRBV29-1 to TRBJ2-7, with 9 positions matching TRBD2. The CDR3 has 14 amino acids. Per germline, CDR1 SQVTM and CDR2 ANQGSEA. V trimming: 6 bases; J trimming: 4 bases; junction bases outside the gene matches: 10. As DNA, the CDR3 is TGCAGCGTGGGTACAGCGGGAGGACCTTACGAGCAGTACTTC. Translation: CSVGTAGGPYEQYF.